The entry that follows covers one TCR beta chain sequence. No antigen is known for it. At one of its ends the junction is not consistent with the germline gene, which may arise from a read error. This entry belongs to a study of blood T cells in healthy people across ages. The study, taken as a whole, reports: Diversity figures derived from one million T cells were judged to underestimate the true value. Greater diversity and more naive CD4+ cells were seen in long-lived donors than in aged donors.

A second PCR of 7 to 11 cycles used a sample-barcoded 5' primer and a J-beta primer mix. TCRdb called the 5' RACE reads again in MiXCR, with one record for every CDR3 protein. The sample includes approximately 760,000 distinct CDR3 sequences, around 25% of them seen just once. The germline gives CDR1 SEHNR, CDR2 FQNEAQ (reference sequence). The CDR3 runs to 12 residues. Isolated per sample were at least 6 million PBMCs. These data also featured in a second study, about T cells of mothers and their children.

The source material was blood. The receptor comes from a boy under 18 in good health. J is TRBJ1-2 and V is TRBV7-9, with a weak D call TRBD1 (5 bases). CDR3 amino acids: CASSQGGFGYTF. The CDR3 nucleotides read TGTGCCAGCAGCCAGGGAGGGTTTGGCTACACCTTT.